This T cell receptor (beta chain) stems from a study of response to subunit inactivated influenza vaccine. This clonotype came up many times. The antigen is undetermined. TCRdb called the RT-PCR reads again in MiXCR, with one record for every CDR3 protein. The sample comprises about 530,000 distinct CDR3 sequences, around 13% of which are singletons, and approximately 14% rests with the top ten. The CDR3 loop spans 14 amino acids. Germline loops: CDR1 DFQATT, CDR2 SNEGSKA (reference sequence). V lost 3 bases, J lost 5 bases, and 9 bases stayed unmatched. Study-wide results and caveats: Few new T cells, the authors suggested, are recruited by each seasonal influenza vaccination.

The material was PBMCs from blood, obtained roughly 46 days after vaccination. This TCR came from a man in his fifties or sixties who received an inactivated influenza vaccine. V gene TRBV20-1 combines with J gene TRBJ1-1, with TRBD1 identical over 7 bases. CDR3 bases: TGCAGTGCTAGGACAGGGTCGGTATGGACTGAAGCTTTCTTT. This codes for CSARTGSVWTEAFF.